The clone carrying this TCR beta chain is a singleton in its sample. After extraction with the RNeasy kit, roughly 0.5 to 1 ug of the RNA was reverse transcribed using random hexamers. TCRdb recomputed calls from the immunoSEQ multiplex PCR reads with MiXCR, one row per CDR3 protein. The profile shows approximately 120,000 distinct CDR3 sequences, approximately 96% of them singletons. The germline V gene has CDR1 MGHRA and CDR2 YSYEKL. Trimming took 4 bases from V and 5 from J; bases not matched to a gene: 9. This CDR3 region has 16 residues. Sequencing of TCR beta, carried out with a high-throughput approach, was applied to CD8+ and CD4+ T cells from the blood. As controls, healthy donors matched for age and sex were used. It was negative isolation that provided the CD8+ and CD4+ T cells, whereas TEMRA cells were enriched by FACS. This specimen comes from a study of CD8 T cells in Susac syndrome.

The chain has TRBV4-1 and TRBJ2-3, with 10 bases fitting TRBD2. The specimen sequenced was CD4+ T cells from PBMCs. The receptor was derived from a human donor in good health. CDR3 in amino acids: CASSPGLAGVLDTQYF. DNA for the CDR3: TGCGCCAGCAGCCCGGGTCTAGCGGGAGTGCTAGATACGCAGTATTTT.